This T cell receptor beta chain was captured by sequencing in a study of shared clonotypes between healthy human individuals. The data were produced by immunoSEQ multiplex PCR, yet TCRdb's version contains in-frame clones alone and is incomplete. The sample consists of approximately 1,500,000 clones, more than 95% of them appearing once. A word on this clone: Its antigen is unknown.

General study points: Relative to memory subsets, naive subsets generally showed larger estimated richness.

CD4+ cells were split into CD45RA+ naive and CD45RA-negative memory subsets. V was clipped by 1 base and J by 2 bases; unmatched bases: 10. Per the germline V gene, CDR1 is MGHRA and CDR2 is YSYEKL. The CDR3 contains 20 residues. The sequenced material came from naive CD4+ T cells sorted from blood. The sample's subset: CD45RA+ positively selected. The chain couples TRBV4-1 to TRBJ2-3; 15 bases fit TRBD2. This TCR derives from a young man in good health. As DNA, the CDR3 is TGCGCCAGCAGCCAAGGGCCTCCGGGACTAGCGGGAGGAATCACAGATACGCAGTATTTT. This codes for CASSQGPPGLAGGITDTQYF.